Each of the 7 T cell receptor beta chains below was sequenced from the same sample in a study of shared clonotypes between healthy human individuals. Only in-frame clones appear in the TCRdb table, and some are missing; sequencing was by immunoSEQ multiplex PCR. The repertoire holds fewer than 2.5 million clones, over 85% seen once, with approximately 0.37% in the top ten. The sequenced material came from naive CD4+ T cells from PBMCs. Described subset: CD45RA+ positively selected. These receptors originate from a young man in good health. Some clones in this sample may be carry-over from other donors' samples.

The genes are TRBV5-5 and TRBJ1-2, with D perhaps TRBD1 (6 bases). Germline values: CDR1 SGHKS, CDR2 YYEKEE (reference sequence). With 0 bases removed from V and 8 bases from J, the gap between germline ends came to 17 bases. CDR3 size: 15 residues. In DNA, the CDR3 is TGTGCCAGCAGCTTGGTGGCAGGGGCCCCCTCGGGCTACACCTTC. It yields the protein CASSLVAGAPSGYTF.

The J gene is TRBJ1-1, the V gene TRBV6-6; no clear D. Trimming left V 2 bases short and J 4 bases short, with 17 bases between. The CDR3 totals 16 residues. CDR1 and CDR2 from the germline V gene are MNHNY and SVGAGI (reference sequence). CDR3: CASSYPREGLGTEAFF. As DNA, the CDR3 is TGTGCCAGCAGTTACCCCCGGGAAGGGCTGGGCACTGAAGCTTTCTTT.

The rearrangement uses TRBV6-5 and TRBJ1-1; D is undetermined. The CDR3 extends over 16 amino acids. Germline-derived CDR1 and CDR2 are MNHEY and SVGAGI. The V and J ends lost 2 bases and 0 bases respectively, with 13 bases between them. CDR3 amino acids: CASSYSSVTMNTEAFF. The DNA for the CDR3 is TGTGCCAGCAGTTACAGTTCGGTCACCATGAACACTGAAGCTTTCTTT.

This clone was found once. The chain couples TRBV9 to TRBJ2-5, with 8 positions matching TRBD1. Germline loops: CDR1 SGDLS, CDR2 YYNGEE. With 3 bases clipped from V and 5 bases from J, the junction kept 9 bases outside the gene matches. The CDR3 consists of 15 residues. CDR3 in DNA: TGTGCCAGCAGCGCCCGGGGACAGGTATGGGAGACCCAGTACTTC. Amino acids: CASSARGQVWETQYF.

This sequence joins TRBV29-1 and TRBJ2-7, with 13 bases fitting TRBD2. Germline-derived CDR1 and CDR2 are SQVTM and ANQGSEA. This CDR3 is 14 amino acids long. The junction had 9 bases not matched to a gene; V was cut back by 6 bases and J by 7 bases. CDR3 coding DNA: TGCAGCGTGAGGACTAGCGGGAGATCGGAGGAGCAGTACTTC. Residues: CSVRTSGRSEEQYF.

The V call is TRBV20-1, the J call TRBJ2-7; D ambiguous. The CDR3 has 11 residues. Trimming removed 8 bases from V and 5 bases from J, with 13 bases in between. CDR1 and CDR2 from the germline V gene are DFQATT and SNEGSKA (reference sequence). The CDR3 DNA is TGCAGTTCAAGTCAAGGCCACGAGCAGTACTTC. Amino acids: CSSSQGHEQYF.

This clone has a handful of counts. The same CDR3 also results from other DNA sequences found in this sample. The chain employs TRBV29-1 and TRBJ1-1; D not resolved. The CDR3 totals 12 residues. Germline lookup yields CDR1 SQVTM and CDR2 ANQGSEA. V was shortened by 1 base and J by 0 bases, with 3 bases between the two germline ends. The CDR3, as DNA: TGCAGCGTTGAAGGCTTGAACACTGAAGCTTTCTTT. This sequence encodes CSVEGLNTEAFF.